These T cell receptor beta chains were read from a single sample in a study of blood T cell repertoires in COVID-19. Profiled with immunoSEQ multiplex PCR; TCRdb holds only in-frame clones, not every one. Found here are more than 250,000 clones, 86% of them singletons; the top ten hold 1.6%. Material: peripheral blood. These receptors all stem from a woman in her forties or fifties with acute or convalescent COVID-19. Both conserved end residues are part of each CDR3. Fields, in order: J gene, D gene, clone size, V gene, CDR3 protein, CDR3 DNA. A D gene is named only where the DNA matches it firmly. Size tells how often a clone was seen (once, few, many) or the class of an expanded clone, and some rows leave it out.

>TRBJ1-1|NA|NA|TRBV7-6
CASSRVFVTEAFF
TGTGCCAGCAGCCGGGTTTTCGTTACTGAAGCTTTCTTT
>TRBJ1-2|NA|NA|TRBV9
CASSVLGGSGGYTF
TGTGCCAGCAGCGTATTAGGGGGATCGGGAGGCTACACCTTC
>TRBJ2-3|TRBD2|once|TRBV27
CASGKTSGSIDTQYF
TGTGCCAGCGGGAAGACTAGCGGGAGTATAGATACGCAGTATTTT
>TRBJ1-1|NA|NA|TRBV14
CASSQEWGEGDTEAFF
TGTGCCAGCAGCCAAGAATGGGGGGAAGGGGACACTGAAGCTTTCTTT
>TRBJ1-1|NA|NA|TRBV10-3
CAISDLGREDTEAFF
TGTGCCATCAGTGATTTGGGGCGCGAGGACACTGAAGCTTTCTTT
>TRBJ2-4|NA|NA|TRBV9
CASSVSGVGNIQYF
TGTGCCAGCAGCGTTTCGGGGGTCGGCAACATTCAGTACTTC
>TRBJ2-7|TRBD1|NA|TRBV18
CASSPSGTGVSYEQYF
TGTGCCAGCTCACCATCCGGGACAGGGGTCTCCTACGAGCAGTACTTC
>TRBJ2-7|TRBD1|NA|TRBV5-6
CASSLDTWDRGHEQYF
TGTGCCAGCAGCTTGGACACGTGGGACAGGGGCCACGAGCAGTACTTC
>TRBJ2-2|TRBD2|NA|TRBV6-2/TRBV6-3
CASSYLGLVGNTGELFF
TGTGCCAGCAGTTACCTCGGACTAGTTGGAAACACCGGGGAGCTGTTTTTT
>TRBJ2-1|NA|NA|TRBV9
CASSVASDNEQFF
TGTGCCAGCAGCGTAGCCTCAGATAATGAGCAGTTCTTC
>TRBJ1-2|NA|NA|TRBV5-1
CASSLAGTAGGYTF
TGCGCCAGCAGCTTGGCCGGCACAGCGGGCGGCTACACCTTC
>TRBJ2-2|TRBD1|NA|TRBV4-2
CASSQDLGTGSPGELFF
TGTGCCAGCAGCCAAGATCTCGGGACAGGGAGTCCCGGGGAGCTGTTTTTT
>TRBJ2-1|NA|NA|TRBV28
CASSPQYEQFF
TGTGCCAGCAGCCCCCAGTATGAGCAGTTCTTC
>TRBJ1-1|TRBD1|NA|TRBV4-1
CASSQGLGRGRGLTEAFF
TGCGCCAGCAGCCAAGGGCTTGGCAGGGGGCGAGGACTCACTGAAGCTTTCTTT
>TRBJ2-7|TRBD1|NA|TRBV2
CASIPGAGGHKGSYEQYF
TGTGCCAGCATCCCTGGGGCAGGGGGCCATAAGGGGTCCTACGAGCAGTACTTC
>TRBJ2-7|NA|NA|TRBV7-3
CASSLDRDTTYEQYF
TGTGCCAGCAGCCTTGACCGGGACACTACCTACGAGCAGTACTTC
>TRBJ2-5|TRBD1|NA|TRBV5-1
CASSPQTGGQETQYF
TGCGCCAGCAGCCCACAGACAGGGGGGCAAGAGACCCAGTACTTC
>TRBJ2-1|TRBD2|NA|TRBV29-1
CSGLTSGSTWFF
TGCAGCGGATTGACTAGCGGGAGTACTTGGTTCTTC
>TRBJ1-4|NA|NA|TRBV28
CASSPEGGVEKLFF
TGTGCCAGCAGTCCGGAGGGAGGGGTTGAAAAACTGTTTTTT
>TRBJ1-2|NA|NA|TRBV4-2
CASSQDATSYGYTF
TGTGCCAGCAGCCAAGATGCTACGAGTTATGGCTACACCTTC
>TRBJ2-1|TRBD2|NA|TRBV18
CASSPGLAGNNYNEQFF
TGTGCCAGCTCACCAGGGCTAGCGGGGAATAACTACAATGAGCAGTTCTTC
>TRBJ2-1|NA|once|TRBV27
CASSLYLMGADYNEQFF
TGTGCCAGCAGTTTGTACTTAATGGGGGCGGACTACAATGAGCAGTTCTTC
>TRBJ1-3|NA|few|TRBV12-3/TRBV12-4
CASSLTGGNTIYF
TGTGCCAGCAGTCTGACAGGTGGAAACACCATATATTTT
>TRBJ1-2|NA|NA|TRBV6-6
CASTLGGYYGYTF
TGTGCCAGCACCCTCGGGGGTTACTATGGCTACACCTTC
>TRBJ2-2|NA|NA|TRBV4-1
CASSPRGGRSVSTGELFF
TGCGCCAGCAGCCCCAGAGGGGGACGGTCGGTTTCCACCGGGGAGCTGTTTTTT
>TRBJ2-1|NA|NA|TRBV7-2
CASSVQGSLGEQFF
TGTGCCAGCAGCGTCCAGGGTTCATTGGGGGAGCAGTTCTTC
>TRBJ2-5|TRBD1|few|TRBV7-9
CASRWGQGGETQYF
TGTGCCAGCAGATGGGGACAGGGGGGAGAGACCCAGTACTTC
>TRBJ2-1|TRBD2|many|TRBV7-3
CASSPGGAGALNEQFF
TGTGCCAGCAGCCCCGGGGGAGCGGGAGCTCTCAATGAGCAGTTCTTC
>TRBJ2-1|NA|NA|TRBV2
CASERDSSYNEQFF
TGTGCCAGCGAGAGGGACTCGTCCTACAATGAGCAGTTCTTC
>TRBJ2-4|NA|once|TRBV28
CASRGGIRGFAKNIQYF
TGTGCCAGCAGGGGTGGGATAAGAGGGTTCGCCAAAAACATTCAGTACTTC
>TRBJ2-2|NA|NA|TRBV3-1/TRBV3-2
CASSQLSGNTGELFF
TGTGCCAGCAGCCAACTCTCAGGGAACACCGGGGAGCTGTTTTTT
>TRBJ2-3|NA|NA|TRBV6-5
CASSPLGLATDTQYF
TGTGCCAGCAGTCCACTCGGGCTAGCAACAGATACGCAGTATTTT
>TRBJ2-7|TRBD2|NA|TRBV6-2/TRBV6-3
CASSSTTSAHYEQYF
TGTGCCAGCAGTTCCACGACTAGCGCCCACTACGAGCAGTACTTC
>TRBJ1-3|NA|NA|TRBV7-2
CASSLGPGYGANTIYF
TGTGCCAGCAGCTTAGGGCCAGGCTACGGCGCAAACACCATATATTTT
>TRBJ2-7|NA|NA|TRBV5-1
CASSFTLNGEQYF
TGCGCCAGCAGCTTCACCCTGAACGGCGAGCAGTACTTC
>TRBJ1-5|NA|NA|TRBV6-6
CASSYRQGSHQPQHF
TGTGCCAGCAGTTACCGGCAGGGGAGCCACCAGCCCCAGCATTTT
>TRBJ1-3|NA|NA|TRBV28
CASKPQGRVGGNTIYF
TGTGCCAGCAAACCGCAGGGGAGGGTTGGCGGAAACACCATATATTTT
>TRBJ1-1|NA|few|TRBV10-3
CAISRDKNTEAFF
TGTGCCATCAGTCGGGACAAGAACACTGAAGCTTTCTTT
>TRBJ2-3|TRBD1|NA|TRBV2
CASSQPGQGIDTQYF
TGTGCCAGCAGTCAACCGGGACAGGGAATAGATACGCAGTATTTT
>TRBJ2-3|NA|once|TRBV7-3
CASSPGSPDTQYF
TGTGCCAGCAGCCCAGGGTCGCCAGATACGCAGTATTTT
>TRBJ2-7|NA|NA|TRBV7-3
CASSAGGGVREQYF
TGTGCCAGCAGCGCCGGGGGAGGAGTACGGGAGCAGTACTTC
>TRBJ2-1|TRBD2|NA|TRBV19
CASNPGTKRGNEQFF
TGTGCCAGTAACCCCGGGACTAAACGAGGGAATGAGCAGTTCTTC
>TRBJ2-5|NA|NA|TRBV9
CASSVTPAGRLQETQYF
TGTGCCAGCAGCGTAACCCCGGCGGGCCGTTTACAAGAGACCCAGTACTTC
>TRBJ2-7|TRBD1|NA|TRBV3-1/TRBV3-2
CASSGGTGWEQYF
TGTGCCAGCAGCGGAGGGACAGGGTGGGAGCAGTACTTC
>TRBJ2-7|NA|NA|TRBV2
CASSGAGSFYEQYF
TGTGCCAGCAGTGGGGCAGGGTCGTTCTACGAGCAGTACTTC
>TRBJ2-5|TRBD1|NA|TRBV7-2
CASSPQTGPETQYF
TGTGCCAGCAGCCCTCAGACAGGGCCGGAGACCCAGTACTTC
>TRBJ2-3|NA|few|TRBV7-9
CASSLEGRGRPYF
TGTGCCAGCAGCTTAGAAGGCAGGGGCAGGCCGTATTTT
>TRBJ2-2|NA|NA|TRBV7-7
CASSYGVLGTGELFF
TGTGCTAGCAGCTATGGCGTACTCGGGACCGGGGAGCTGTTTTTT
>TRBJ2-1|TRBD2|NA|TRBV18
CASSPSQRGEQFF
TGTGCCAGCTCACCAAGCCAGCGGGGTGAGCAGTTCTTC
>TRBJ1-1|NA|few|TRBV14
CASSRGLNTEAFF
TGTGCCAGCAGCAGGGGACTTAACACTGAAGCTTTCTTT
>TRBJ2-6|NA|NA|TRBV5-1
CASSLTGSGIPGANVLTF
TGCGCCAGCAGCCTGACCGGGTCCGGAATTCCTGGGGCCAACGTCCTGACTTTC